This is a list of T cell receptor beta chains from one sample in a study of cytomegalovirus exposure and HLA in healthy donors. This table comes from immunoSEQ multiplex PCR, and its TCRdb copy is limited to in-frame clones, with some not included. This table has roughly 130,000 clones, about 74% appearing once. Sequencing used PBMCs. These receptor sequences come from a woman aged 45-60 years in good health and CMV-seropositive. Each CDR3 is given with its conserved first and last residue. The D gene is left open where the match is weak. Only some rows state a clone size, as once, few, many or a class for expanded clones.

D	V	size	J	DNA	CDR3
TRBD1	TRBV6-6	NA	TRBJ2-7	TGTGCCAGCAGTCGACTACAGGGGTCCTACGAGCAGTACTTC	CASSRLQGSYEQYF
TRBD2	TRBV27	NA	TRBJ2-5	TGTGCCAGCAAGAGGAGCGGGGCTCAAGAGACCCAGTACTTC	CASKRSGAQETQYF
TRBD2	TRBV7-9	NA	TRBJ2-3	TGTGCCAGCAGTCCCGCTAGCGGGGGGTTATATACGCAGTATTTT	CASSPASGGLYTQYF
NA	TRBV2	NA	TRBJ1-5	TGTGCCAGCAGTGAAGGGCGGAACAGGGTCCAGCCCCAGCATTTT	CASSEGRNRVQPQHF
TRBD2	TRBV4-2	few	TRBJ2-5	TGTGCCAGCAGCCAAGCATTCGGAAGACTAGCGGGGGTTTCAGAGACCCAGTACTTC	CASSQAFGRLAGVSETQYF
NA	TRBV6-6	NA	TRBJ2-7	TGTGCCAGCAGTACGACCCGAGAGGGTGGCGAGCAGTACTTC	CASSTTREGGEQYF
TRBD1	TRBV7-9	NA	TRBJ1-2	TGTGCCAGCAGCTCACATACAGGGGTCTATGGCTACACCTTC	CASSSHTGVYGYTF
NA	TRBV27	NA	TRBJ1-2	TGTGCCAGCAGTTTAACCGCGCCCGGCCTGGGTTCAGGTAACTATGGCTACACCTTC	CASSLTAPGLGSGNYGYTF
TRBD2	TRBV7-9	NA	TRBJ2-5	TGTGCCAGCAGCTATCGGGGGGATGCCCAGTACTTC	CASSYRGDAQYF
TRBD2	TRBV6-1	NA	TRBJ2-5	TGTGCCAGCAGTGAAGGGGCGGGGGGGCGTCGGGAGGCCCAGTACTTC	CASSEGAGGRREAQYF
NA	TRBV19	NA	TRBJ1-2	TGTGCCAGTAGTCCCCAGTCCCGGGTTGAGGGCTACACCTTC	CASSPQSRVEGYTF
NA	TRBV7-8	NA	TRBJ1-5	TGTGCCAGCAGCTTAGGGGACTCGCTCCAGCATTTT	CASSLGDSLQHF
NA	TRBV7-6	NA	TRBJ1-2	TGTGCCAGCAGCTTAGGTGGAGGACAGTTCGGGTCTAACTATGGCTACACCTTC	CASSLGGGQFGSNYGYTF
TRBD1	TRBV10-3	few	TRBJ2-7	TGTGCCATCAGTGAGTCCAGGACAGGGCCCGCCGAGCAGTACTTC	CAISESRTGPAEQYF
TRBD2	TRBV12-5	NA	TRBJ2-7	TGTGCTAGTGGCCCGCCGACTAGCGGCTCCTACGAGCAGTACTTC	CASGPPTSGSYEQYF
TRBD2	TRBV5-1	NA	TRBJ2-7	TGCGCCAGCAGCAGTCCCGGGACTAGTTCCTACGAGCAGTACTTC	CASSSPGTSSYEQYF
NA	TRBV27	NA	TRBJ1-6	TGTGCCAGCAGTTTATCCGGACACGCTCCCAGCTCCTATAATTCACCCCTCCACTTT	CASSLSGHAPSSYNSPLHF